This T cell receptor beta chain was recorded in a study of T cell changes during pregnancy in multiple sclerosis. Measured with immunoSEQ multiplex PCR; TCRdb has only the in-frame clones, and not every one. Of some 54,000 clones in the sample, 93% were seen once. Trimming took 4 bases from V and 1 from J, leaving 10 bases between them. Germline CDR1 and CDR2: SGHAT and FQDESV (reference sequence). CDR3 size: 15 residues. This TCR derives from a female donor with multiple sclerosis, enrolled in a pregnancy study. The chain carries TRBV11-1 and TRBJ2-2; perhaps TRBD1 as D (5 bases). The input for sequencing was peripheral blood, taken after pregnancy. The CDR3, as DNA: TGTGCCAGCAGCTGGGTGCAGGGGAACACCGGGGAGCTGTTTTTT. This codes for CASSWVQGNTGELFF.